A selection of T cell receptor beta chains follows, all from one sample in a study of blood T cell repertoires in COVID-19. Clones were read by immunoSEQ multiplex PCR, and TCRdb kept only the in-frame ones, dropping some. The sample yields around 700,000 clones, 85% to 90% seen once. The sequencing input was peripheral blood. The receptors shown here come from a woman younger than 30 with acute or convalescent COVID-19. CDR3s include the opening cysteine and the closing phenylalanine or tryptophan. A D gene is named only where the DNA matches it firmly. Only some rows state a clone size, as once, few, many or a class for expanded clones.

CDR3 length,J gene,V gene,clone size,D gene,CDR3 protein,CDR3 DNA
15,TRBJ1-1,TRBV18,-,-,CASSPPGTEGTEAFF,TGTGCCAGCTCACCACCGGGGACGGAGGGGACTGAAGCTTTCTTT
16,TRBJ2-3,TRBV7-2,-,TRBD2,CASSLVGSGGADTQYF,TGTGCCAGCAGCTTAGTCGGTAGCGGGGGGGCAGATACGCAGTATTTT
16,TRBJ2-7,TRBV7-6,-,TRBD1,CASSALRDRSSYEQYF,TGTGCCAGCAGCGCCCTTCGGGACAGGAGCTCCTACGAGCAGTACTTC
15,TRBJ2-7,TRBV5-4,-,-,CASPKEEFSDYEQYF,TGTGCCAGCCCCAAGGAAGAGTTTAGCGACTACGAGCAGTACTTC
13,TRBJ2-1,TRBV5-1,-,-,CASSTDLFNEQFF,TGCGCCAGCAGCACGGACTTATTCAATGAGCAGTTCTTC
12,TRBJ2-2,TRBV12-3/TRBV12-4,-,-,CASSFLGGELFF,TGTGCCAGCAGTTTCCTAGGCGGGGAGCTGTTTTTT
16,TRBJ2-7,TRBV14,-,TRBD2,CASSQDWRAGSYEQYF,TGTGCCAGCAGCCAAGATTGGAGAGCGGGGTCCTACGAGCAGTACTTC
14,TRBJ2-7,TRBV7-2,-,-,CASIPDAAVYEQYF,TGTGCCAGCATCCCAGACGCGGCGGTCTACGAGCAGTACTTC
14,TRBJ2-1,TRBV28,-,-,CASRREVDYNEQFF,TGTGCCAGCAGGCGAGAGGTGGACTACAATGAGCAGTTCTTC
13,TRBJ2-5,TRBV20-1,-,-,CSASEGAQETQYF,TGCAGTGCTAGTGAGGGCGCTCAAGAGACCCAGTACTTC
13,TRBJ1-2,TRBV12-3/TRBV12-4,few,-,CASRPDRLYGYTF,TGTGCCAGCAGACCCGACAGGTTGTATGGCTACACCTTC
13,TRBJ2-1,TRBV18,-,-,CASSQLENNEQFF,TGTGCCAGCTCTCAGCTAGAAAACAATGAGCAGTTCTTC
13,TRBJ1-2,TRBV28,-,-,CASSFRGNYGYTF,TGTGCCAGCAGTTTTCGGGGGAACTATGGCTACACCTTC
15,TRBJ1-1,TRBV29-1,-,TRBD1,CSVLPGQKMNTEAFF,TGCAGCGTACTCCCGGGACAGAAAATGAACACTGAAGCTTTCTTT
13,TRBJ1-1,TRBV2,once,-,CASRRGRETEAFF,TGTGCCAGCAGAAGGGGCCGCGAGACTGAAGCTTTCTTT
17,TRBJ1-4,TRBV4-3,-,-,CASSQDEVGGSGEKLFF,TGCGCCAGCAGCCAAGATGAGGTCGGGGGGAGTGGTGAAAAACTGTTTTTT
13,TRBJ1-2,TRBV2,-,TRBD1,CASSVQGDYGYTF,TGTGCCAGCAGTGTACAGGGGGACTATGGCTACACCTTC
14,TRBJ2-7,TRBV9,-,TRBD1,CASSVEGQGYEQYF,TGTGCCAGCAGCGTGGAAGGACAGGGCTACGAGCAGTACTTC
13,TRBJ1-1,TRBV5-5,-,-,CASSLEAGTNAFF,TGTGCCAGCAGCTTGGAGGCAGGAACCAACGCTTTCTTT
14,TRBJ1-2,TRBV24-1,-,-,CATSDSTGINGYTF,TGTGCCACCAGTGACTCTACAGGGATCAATGGCTACACCTTC
15,TRBJ1-3,TRBV11-2,once,TRBD1,CASSFTGTGDNTIYF,TGTGCCAGCAGCTTTACCGGGACAGGGGATAACACCATATATTTT
11,TRBJ2-2,TRBV29-1,-,-,CSVGRGGELFF,TGCAGCGTTGGAAGGGGTGGGGAGCTGTTTTTT
12,TRBJ1-1,TRBV11-2,-,-,CASSVRGPEAFF,TGTGCCAGCAGCGTCAGGGGCCCTGAAGCTTTCTTT
14,TRBJ1-1,TRBV6-5,-,TRBD1,CASSPRDRVAAAFF,TGTGCCAGCAGTCCCCGGGACAGGGTAGCAGCAGCTTTCTTT
14,TRBJ2-1,TRBV4-2,-,-,CASSQEYSNNEQFF,TGTGCCAGCAGCCAAGAATACTCCAACAATGAGCAGTTCTTC
14,TRBJ1-5,TRBV12-5,-,-,CASGSEVPNQPQHF,TGTGCTAGTGGTTCCGAGGTGCCCAATCAGCCCCAGCATTTT
15,TRBJ1-2,TRBV20-1,-,TRBD1,CSASGQGIQTYGYTF,TGCAGTGCTAGTGGACAGGGTATACAAACCTATGGCTACACCTTC
15,TRBJ2-3,TRBV27,-,TRBD1,CASSFLDRSTDTQYF,TGTGCCAGCAGTTTCTTGGACAGGAGCACAGATACGCAGTATTTT
16,TRBJ2-6,TRBV4-2,-,-,CASSQVTVSGANVLTF,TGTGCCAGCAGCCAAGTTACGGTCTCTGGGGCCAACGTCCTGACTTTC
18,TRBJ1-1,TRBV21-1,-,-,CASPQPPPPSGGLNEAFF,TGTGCCAGCCCACAACCCCCTCCCCCTTCAGGGGGCCTAAATGAAGCTTTCTTT
12,TRBJ1-3,TRBV7-2,-,-,CASSVQRNTIYF,TGTGCCAGCAGCGTACAGCGAAACACCATATATTTT